This section outlines one T cell receptor beta chain sequence together with its context. Its antigen remains unidentified. Base qualities were left out, and no much larger clone turns up one base away. Library method: 5' RACE. Instrument on record: NextSeq 500. The TCR library protocol attached unique molecular identifiers to individual cDNA molecules to correct for sequencing error and PCR bias. Both TCR alpha and beta chains were sequenced, and tight co-correlation was observed between alpha and beta sequence abundances in each sample. Per the source publication's procedure: Decombinator V4 was used to perform V gene, J gene and CDR3 annotation of TCR sequences. TCRs were defined as expanded if a significant change between any two time points was detected under a Poisson model with p below 0.0001. TCR abundances were normalised to the total number of TCRs sequenced in each sample and reported as counts per million. TRAV1-2 paired with TRAJ12, TRAJ20 or TRAJ33 defined MAIT TCRs, while TRAV10 paired with TRAJ18 defined iNKT TCRs. VDJdb, accessed 1 November 2021, was searched for CMV, EBV and SARS-CoV-2 annotated TCRs, with TCRs annotated for multiple antigens excluded. TCRdb reworked the public reads: Q25 trimming with fastp, MiXCR clone assembly, productive beta chains retained. CDR3 protein sequences are deduplicated, and each keeps its most common genes and DNA. TCRdb, not the authors, supplied the V and J calls. This sample gives over 50,000 distinct CDR3 sequences in total; under 8.5% of them show up just once. Together, the top ten hold about 4.2% of the sample.

The CDR3 sequence holds 16 residues, the cysteine and phenylalanine included. Just the 48-base CDR3 DNA is kept, in frame starting at base 1. Trimming removed 4 bases from V and 2 bases from J, leaving 16 bases between the germline ends. Looking up the germline V gene yields CDR1 SGHAT and CDR2 FQNNGV. This record belongs to a study of early T cells in non-severe SARS-CoV-2 infection (dated by TCRdb to the early 2020s). In terms of the full investigation: Because TCR sequencing relied on bulk RNA taken from unsorted whole blood, pairing of alpha and beta chains was not possible.

A case-control design nested within a healthcare worker cohort in London, UK, was used, with weekly nasopharyngeal swab PCR tests and blood sampling performed. Healthcare workers were enrolled in the week of the UK lockdown, from 23 to 31 March 2020, and were followed every week for up to roughly 15 weeks. The paper as a whole reports these results and caveats: VDJdb matching was skewed toward anti-spike CD8 responses and likely underestimated virus-specific expansions, missing private and CD4 specificities.

The chain uses TRBV11-2 and TRBJ2-3; matching of 7 bases hints at TRBD2 as the D gene. This clonotype was sampled from an adult who was a healthcare worker with PCR-confirmed SARS-CoV-2 infection or an uninfected control (not recorded which). The sample was whole blood. Read as DNA, the sequence is TGTGCCAGCAGCTATGAAGGGGGGGGGCTCACAGATACGCAGTATTTT. Translated, this is CASSYEGGGLTDTQYF.